This entry describes one TCR beta chain. As yet, its antigen is unknown. Germline CDR1 reads SQVTM; CDR2 reads ANQGSEA. V was trimmed by 1 base and J by 4 bases, leaving 12 bases between them. The CDR3 extends over 14 amino acids. Clones were sequenced by immunoSEQ multiplex PCR, and TCRdb holds only the in-frame ones, with some missing. Of 90,000 or so clones in the sample, roughly 87% are singletons; the top ten hold roughly 15%. This specimen belongs to a study of T cells in localized non-small cell lung cancer. Points from the study as a whole: Adjacent lung tissue had a median around 57 of the top 100 clones found in the tumor.

This sequence joins TRBV29-1 and TRBJ2-3; possibly TRBD2 for D (7 bases). The sequence came from a man aged 35 to 69 with stage I squamous cell lung carcinoma. The sample in question was peripheral blood, obtained before any cancer treatment. The CDR3 coding sequence is TGCAGCGTTGAAGGGGCGGGGGCCCCAGATACGCAGTATTTT. It yields the protein CSVEGAGAPDTQYF.